This T cell receptor beta chain comes out of a study of beta chain features in type 1 diabetes. The authors sorted CD4+ naive, central memory, regulatory and stem cell-like memory cells via CD45RO/CCR7/CD25/CD127/CD95/CD27. This clone was seen a handful of times. Its antigen is unknown. cDNA synthesis used the whole RNA isolate, giving expressed TCRB sequences. Assay used: immunoSEQ multiplex PCR; TCRdb lists only in-frame clones, some missing. The data hold 330,000 or so clones, with around 20% observed a single time. The CDR3 runs to 15 residues. Germline V lookup: CDR1 MGHRA, CDR2 YSYEKL. The ends lost 5 bases at V and 6 bases at J; junction bases unmatched: 10. Notes on the study in general: VDJ junctions from patients with type 1 diabetes contained fewer insertions and more deletions. Patients' naive, central memory and regulatory TCRB repertoires appeared more alike than those of healthy donors.

This sequence originates from a woman aged 18-29 years in good health. The chain is built from TRBV4-1 and TRBJ2-1, with 7 positions matching TRBD2. The sample comprised naive CD4+ T cells from blood. In nucleotides, the CDR3 is TGCGCCAGCAGCGAAGGACTAGTAATGAGCAATGAGCAGTTCTTC. Its translation is CASSEGLVMSNEQFF.